Described below is a single T cell receptor beta chain sequence and its context. This entry is derived from a study of PD-L1 blockade in urothelial cancer. The CDR3 spans 15 residues. CDR1 and CDR2 (germline): SEHNR, FQNEAQ (reference sequence). The V gene lost 1 base and the J gene lost 1 base, with 10 bases spanning the gap. TCRdb's table, derived via immunoSEQ multiplex PCR, lists solely in-frame clones and lacks some. The sample records 31,000 or so clones, around 89% being singletons. Stated time point: peripheral blood 6 weeks after treatment start. The source of this sequence is an elderly man with urothelial cancer. The sequencing used PBMCs, collected around atezolizumab (anti-PD-L1) treatment. This chain joins TRBV7-9 and TRBJ1-2; weak D call: TRBD1 (5 bases). CDR3 amino acids: CASSLGAGNNYGYTF. The CDR3 DNA sequence: TGTGCCAGCAGCTTAGGTGCAGGGAATAACTATGGCTACACCTTC.